The present TCR beta chain was sequenced within a study of T-cell memory formation after mild COVID-19. TCRdb re-analysed the 5' RACE reads in MiXCR, keeping a single row per CDR3 protein. The sample records hundreds of thousands of distinct CDR3 sequences, roughly 18% being singletons. The V gene end was trimmed by 4 bases and the J gene end by 0 bases; junction bases not matched to a gene: 5. Germline V gene sequence: CDR1 SEHNR, CDR2 FQNEAQ (reference sequence). This CDR3 contains 16 residues. The chain has TRBV7-9 and TRBJ2-2; TRBD1 agrees at 7 bases. Source material: PBMCs or a T cell subset sorted from them (not recorded which). The TCR comes from an adult woman who had mild COVID-19 (a few samples of this study predate the infection). Cell type and time point are not known. The CDR3 reads CASSSGQLANTGELFF. CDR3 bases: TGTGCCAGCAGCTCGGGACAGCTCGCGAACACCGGGGAGCTGTTTTTT.